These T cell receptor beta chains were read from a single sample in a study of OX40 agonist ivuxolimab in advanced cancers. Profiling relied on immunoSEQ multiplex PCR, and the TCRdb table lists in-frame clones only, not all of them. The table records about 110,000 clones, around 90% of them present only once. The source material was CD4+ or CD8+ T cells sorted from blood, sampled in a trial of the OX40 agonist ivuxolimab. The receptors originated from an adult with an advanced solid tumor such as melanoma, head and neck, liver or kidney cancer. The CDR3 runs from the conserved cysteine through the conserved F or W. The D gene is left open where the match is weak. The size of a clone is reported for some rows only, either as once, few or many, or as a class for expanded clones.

cdr3_aa: CASSLEGRQGRDGYTF
cdr3_nt: TGTGCCAGCAGCTTAGAGGGTAGACAGGGACGAGATGGCTACACCTTC
v_call: TRBV11-2
clone_size: NA
j_call: TRBJ1-2
d_call: TRBD1

cdr3_aa: CASRIGGNTDTQYF
cdr3_nt: TGTGCCAGCAGGATAGGGGGAAACACAGATACGCAGTATTTT
v_call: TRBV7-8
clone_size: once
j_call: TRBJ2-3
d_call: NA

cdr3_aa: CASSTVPGQGAMAFF
cdr3_nt: TGTGCCAGTAGTACGGTCCCGGGACAGGGGGCTATGGCTTTCTTT
v_call: TRBV19
clone_size: NA
j_call: TRBJ1-1
d_call: TRBD1

cdr3_aa: CASSPQGQVDTEAFF
cdr3_nt: TGTGCCAGTAGTCCGCAGGGGCAGGTGGACACTGAAGCTTTCTTT
v_call: TRBV19
clone_size: NA
j_call: TRBJ1-1
d_call: NA

cdr3_aa: CASSSDTTNEKLFF
cdr3_nt: TGTGCCAGCAGTTCTGATACAACTAATGAAAAACTGTTTTTT
v_call: TRBV7-2
clone_size: NA
j_call: TRBJ1-4
d_call: NA

cdr3_aa: CASKRDTGNTIYF
cdr3_nt: TGTGCCAGTAAGCGGGATACTGGAAACACCATATATTTT
v_call: TRBV19
clone_size: NA
j_call: TRBJ1-3
d_call: NA

cdr3_aa: CAWGTGAYTF
cdr3_nt: TGTGCCTGGGGTACAGGGGCCTACACCTTC
v_call: TRBV30
clone_size: NA
j_call: TRBJ1-2
d_call: TRBD1

cdr3_aa: CASSVDQGGVDGTEAFF
cdr3_nt: TGTGCCAGCAGCGTAGACCAAGGGGGCGTTGATGGGACTGAAGCTTTCTTT
v_call: TRBV9
clone_size: NA
j_call: TRBJ1-1
d_call: TRBD1

cdr3_aa: CASSSTRVGGGYGYTF
cdr3_nt: TGTGCCAGCAGTTCTACCCGAGTGGGGGGCGGGTATGGCTACACCTTC
v_call: TRBV6-5
clone_size: NA
j_call: TRBJ1-2
d_call: NA

cdr3_aa: CASSLTVAGEEETQYF
cdr3_nt: TGTGCCAGCAGCCTAACCGTCGCCGGGGAAGAAGAGACCCAGTACTTC
v_call: TRBV7-8
clone_size: NA
j_call: TRBJ2-5
d_call: NA

cdr3_aa: CASSLRLDGGVRGNEQFF
cdr3_nt: TGTGCCAGCAGCCTCCGCCTCGATGGCGGGGTAAGAGGAAATGAGCAGTTCTTC
v_call: TRBV7-9
clone_size: NA
j_call: TRBJ2-1
d_call: NA

cdr3_aa: CASSVGGGAGYNEQFF
cdr3_nt: TGTGCCAGCAGCGTAGGCGGGGGGGCCGGTTACAATGAGCAGTTCTTC
v_call: TRBV9
clone_size: NA
j_call: TRBJ2-1
d_call: TRBD2

cdr3_aa: CASSISSTNEKLFF
cdr3_nt: TGTGCCAGCAGTATCTCCTCAACTAATGAAAAACTGTTTTTT
v_call: TRBV7-9
clone_size: NA
j_call: TRBJ1-4
d_call: NA

cdr3_aa: CASSSTGADTQYF
cdr3_nt: TGTGCCAGCAGCAGTACAGGGGCAGATACGCAGTATTTT
v_call: TRBV7-3
clone_size: NA
j_call: TRBJ2-3
d_call: TRBD1

cdr3_aa: CASSASQETQYF
cdr3_nt: TGTGCCAGCTCCGCCTCTCAAGAGACCCAGTACTTC
v_call: TRBV19
clone_size: NA
j_call: TRBJ2-5
d_call: NA

cdr3_aa: CASSRQSTTGELFF
cdr3_nt: TGTGCCAGTAGTCGTCAGAGTACCACCGGGGAGCTGTTTTTT
v_call: TRBV19
clone_size: NA
j_call: TRBJ2-2
d_call: NA

cdr3_aa: CASSIDPGALTSYTF
cdr3_nt: TGTGCCAGTAGTATAGACCCCGGGGCACTTACTAGCTACACCTTC
v_call: TRBV19
clone_size: NA
j_call: TRBJ1-2
d_call: NA

cdr3_aa: CASTASGNTIYF
cdr3_nt: TGTGCCAGCACGGCCTCTGGAAACACCATATATTTT
v_call: TRBV14
clone_size: NA
j_call: TRBJ1-3
d_call: NA

cdr3_aa: CASSVVVEAFF
cdr3_nt: TGTGCCAGCAGTGTGGTGGTAGAAGCTTTCTTT
v_call: TRBV2
clone_size: few
j_call: TRBJ1-1
d_call: NA

cdr3_aa: CASSLTGANVLTF
cdr3_nt: TGTGCCAGCAGCTTAACTGGGGCCAACGTCCTGACTTTC
v_call: TRBV7-9
clone_size: NA
j_call: TRBJ2-6
d_call: NA

cdr3_aa: CAISEYRNRANTEAFF
cdr3_nt: TGTGCCATCAGTGAGTACAGGAATAGGGCGAACACTGAAGCTTTCTTT
v_call: TRBV10-3
clone_size: NA
j_call: TRBJ1-1
d_call: NA

cdr3_aa: CASSRTGGPYGYTF
cdr3_nt: TGTGCCAGCAGTAGAACAGGGGGCCCCTATGGCTACACCTTC
v_call: TRBV27
clone_size: NA
j_call: TRBJ1-2
d_call: TRBD1

cdr3_aa: CASSILGSNQPQHF
cdr3_nt: TGTGCCAGTAGTATACTAGGCAGCAATCAGCCCCAGCATTTT
v_call: TRBV19
clone_size: NA
j_call: TRBJ1-5
d_call: NA

cdr3_aa: CASSLTGGPSGAEQYF
cdr3_nt: TGTGCCAGCAGCTTAACGGGGGGGCCATCCGGTGCCGAGCAGTACTTC
v_call: TRBV7-3
clone_size: NA
j_call: TRBJ2-7
d_call: NA

cdr3_aa: CASSPRQVSTDTQYF
cdr3_nt: TGCGCCAGCAGCCCAAGACAGGTTAGCACAGATACGCAGTATTTT
v_call: TRBV5-1
clone_size: NA
j_call: TRBJ2-3
d_call: NA

cdr3_aa: CASSEPGGNTGELFF
cdr3_nt: TGCGCCAGCAGTGAACCCGGGGGGAACACCGGGGAGCTGTTTTTT
v_call: TRBV10-2
clone_size: NA
j_call: TRBJ2-2
d_call: NA

cdr3_aa: CASSLAATAGRNEQFF
cdr3_nt: TGTGCCAGCAGTTTGGCCGCAACGGCCGGGAGGAATGAGCAGTTCTTC
v_call: TRBV28
clone_size: NA
j_call: TRBJ2-1
d_call: TRBD2

cdr3_aa: CASSVESSGNTIYF
cdr3_nt: TGTGCCAGCAGCGTAGAAAGCTCTGGAAACACCATATATTTT
v_call: TRBV9
clone_size: NA
j_call: TRBJ1-3
d_call: NA

cdr3_aa: CASSSLHQPQHF
cdr3_nt: TGTGCCAGCAGCTCCCTTCATCAGCCCCAGCATTTT
v_call: TRBV28
clone_size: NA
j_call: TRBJ1-5
d_call: NA

cdr3_aa: CASSQSPGLYQETQYF
cdr3_nt: TGCGCCAGCAGCCAAAGCCCGGGACTGTACCAAGAGACCCAGTACTTC
v_call: TRBV4-3
clone_size: once
j_call: TRBJ2-5
d_call: NA

cdr3_aa: CASSLTSGRKETQYF
cdr3_nt: TGTGCCAGCAGCTTGACTAGCGGGAGAAAAGAGACCCAGTACTTC
v_call: TRBV7-6
clone_size: once
j_call: TRBJ2-5
d_call: TRBD2

cdr3_aa: CAIRAVYNEQFF
cdr3_nt: TGTGCCATCAGGGCGGTCTACAATGAGCAGTTCTTC
v_call: TRBV10-3
clone_size: NA
j_call: TRBJ2-1
d_call: NA

cdr3_aa: CASSDFSGREEETQYF
cdr3_nt: TGTGCCAGCAGTGATTTTAGCGGGAGGGAAGAAGAGACCCAGTACTTC
v_call: TRBV25-1
clone_size: once
j_call: TRBJ2-5
d_call: TRBD2

cdr3_aa: CASRASGETQYF
cdr3_nt: TGTGCCAGCAGGGCGTCGGGAGAGACCCAGTACTTC
v_call: TRBV27
clone_size: NA
j_call: TRBJ2-5
d_call: NA

cdr3_aa: CASSLGGASTDTQYF
cdr3_nt: TGTGCCAGCAGCTTAGGGGGTGCTAGCACAGATACGCAGTATTTT
v_call: TRBV7-9
clone_size: NA
j_call: TRBJ2-3
d_call: NA

cdr3_aa: CASSYFLGPRVF
cdr3_nt: TGTGCCAGCAGTTACTTCTTGGGCCCTAGGGTCTTT
v_call: TRBV6-6
clone_size: NA
j_call: TRBJ1-1
d_call: NA

cdr3_aa: CASSVDLEEQFF
cdr3_nt: TGTGCCAGCAGCGTAGATTTGGAGGAGCAGTTCTTC
v_call: TRBV9
clone_size: NA
j_call: TRBJ2-1
d_call: NA

cdr3_aa: CASSPLRQRYEQYF
cdr3_nt: TGTGCCAGCAGCCCCCTTAGGCAGCGCTACGAGCAGTACTTC
v_call: TRBV7-2
clone_size: NA
j_call: TRBJ2-7
d_call: NA

cdr3_aa: CASGGFGRNEQYF
cdr3_nt: TGTGCCAGCGGGGGTTTCGGGAGAAACGAGCAGTACTTC
v_call: TRBV5-4
clone_size: NA
j_call: TRBJ2-7
d_call: NA

cdr3_aa: CASRSTGTGNYGYTF
cdr3_nt: TGTGCCAGCAGATCTACCGGGACAGGGAACTATGGCTACACCTTC
v_call: TRBV27
clone_size: NA
j_call: TRBJ1-2
d_call: TRBD1

cdr3_aa: CASSPSNLPYEQYF
cdr3_nt: TGTGCCAGCTCACCAAGCAACCTCCCCTACGAGCAGTACTTC
v_call: TRBV18
clone_size: NA
j_call: TRBJ2-7
d_call: NA

cdr3_aa: CASSLSGGRALDNEQFF
cdr3_nt: TGTGCCAGCAGCTTAAGTGGCGGGAGGGCCTTGGACAATGAGCAGTTCTTC
v_call: TRBV7-3
clone_size: NA
j_call: TRBJ2-1
d_call: TRBD2

cdr3_aa: CASSIPRDNYNYGYTF
cdr3_nt: TGTGCCAGCAGCATTCCACGGGACAACTATAACTATGGCTACACCTTC
v_call: TRBV7-2
clone_size: NA
j_call: TRBJ1-2
d_call: NA

cdr3_aa: CASSFVTILAKNIQYF
cdr3_nt: TGTGCCAGCAGTTTCGTTACCATCTTAGCCAAAAACATTCAGTACTTC
v_call: TRBV27
clone_size: NA
j_call: TRBJ2-4
d_call: NA

cdr3_aa: CASSSWDRDTDTQYF
cdr3_nt: TGTGCCAGCAGCTCCTGGGACAGGGACACAGATACGCAGTATTTT
v_call: TRBV7-3
clone_size: NA
j_call: TRBJ2-3
d_call: TRBD1